This TCR beta chain was recovered during a study of shared clonotypes between healthy human individuals. Regarding the study as a whole: Investigators expected sequencing depth to affect clonotype sharing among donors.

For this clone: Its matching antigen is unknown.

Adult donors, all healthy and HIV-negative, had no recent acute infections or vaccinations. Profiled with immunoSEQ multiplex PCR; TCRdb holds only in-frame clones, not every one. Of more than 2,000,000 clones listed, about 92% were seen once; the top ten hold under 0.15%. The receptor was derived from a man younger than 35 in good health. The source material was naive CD4+ T cells sorted from blood. The subset was: CD45RA+ positively selected.

The CDR3 DNA reads TGTGCCAGCAGCTTATCGTTCCCAGCCACCTACGAGCAGTACTTC. Protein: CASSLSFPATYEQYF. This chain connects TRBV7-8 to TRBJ2-7; D call uncertain. The V end was cut by 2 bases, the J end by 2 bases, with 13 bases between. From germline, CDR1 is SGHVS and CDR2 FQNEAQ. The CDR3 sequence is 15 residues long. Full variable domain (remainder filled in from reference TRBV7-8 and TRBJ2-7): GAGVSQSPRYKVAKRGQDVALRCDPISGHVSLFWYQQALGQGPEFLTYFQNEAQLDKSGLPSDRFFAERPEGSVSTLKIQRTQQEDSAVYLCASSLSFPATYEQYFGPGTRLTVT.